The rows below give T cell receptor beta chains drawn from one sample of a study of T cell clonotyping in hematopoietic cell transplantation. Produced via immunoSEQ multiplex PCR; TCRdb's table is partial and in-frame only. The sample gives 9,500 to 12,000 clones, roughly 89% of which show up once; 15% to 20% is in the top ten. This specimen was PBMCs, taken 100 days after allogeneic stem cell transplant. The receptor source for this set is a female patient over 55 who had an allogeneic stem cell transplant from an unrelated donor, so the T cells may come from the graft donor. Some clones in this sample may be carry-over from other donors' samples. CDR3s include the opening cysteine and the closing phenylalanine or tryptophan. A D gene is named only where the DNA matches it firmly. Expanded clones are given a class, and other clones once, few, many or no size at all.

clone_size,j_call,cdr3_length,d_call,v_call,cdr3_aa,cdr3_nt
-,TRBJ1-4,12,-,TRBV6-5,CASSENFEKLFF,TGTGCCAGCAGTGAAAACTTTGAAAAACTGTTTTTT
-,TRBJ2-7,19,TRBD1,TRBV11-3,CASSLDPGGDRGKAYEQYF,TGTGCCAGCAGCTTAGATCCGGGTGGGGACAGGGGGAAGGCCTACGAGCAGTACTTC
-,TRBJ1-1,16,TRBD1,TRBV5-1,CASSYSTGAMNTEAFF,TGCGCCAGCAGCTACTCGACAGGGGCCATGAACACTGAAGCTTTCTTT
-,TRBJ1-1,14,-,TRBV7-2,CASSLHSSVTEAFF,TGTGCCAGCAGCTTACACAGCTCCGTCACTGAAGCTTTCTTT
-,TRBJ2-1,12,-,TRBV27,CASRPGGGEQFF,TGTGCCAGTAGACCCGGAGGGGGTGAGCAGTTCTTC
few,TRBJ2-7,15,-,TRBV4-1,CASSPSEGPNYEQYF,TGCGCCAGCAGCCCTTCCGAGGGCCCCAACTACGAGCAGTACTTC
-,TRBJ2-7,15,TRBD2,TRBV4-2,CASSTGTSVSYEQYF,TGTGCCAGCAGTACCGGGACTAGCGTTTCCTACGAGCAGTACTTC
few,TRBJ1-2,14,TRBD1,TRBV4-2,CASSQPGQNYGYTF,TGTGCCAGCAGCCAACCGGGACAGAACTATGGCTACACCTTC
-,TRBJ2-7,15,TRBD2,TRBV12-5,CASGSYSGGDYEQYF,TGTGCTAGTGGTTCCTATAGCGGGGGCGACTACGAGCAGTACTTC
-,TRBJ2-5,13,-,TRBV7-6,CASSITLTETQYF,TGTGCCAGCAGCATAACCCTGACAGAGACCCAGTACTTC
-,TRBJ1-2,16,-,TRBV6-5,CASSYSFNSLNYGYTF,TGTGCCAGCAGTTACTCTTTTAACAGCTTAAACTATGGCTACACCTTC
-,TRBJ2-2,15,TRBD2,TRBV30,CAWEIAGRNTGELFF,TGTGCCTGGGAGATAGCGGGACGGAACACCGGGGAGCTGTTTTTT
-,TRBJ2-6,17,-,TRBV5-1,CASSLRQLTSGANVLTF,TGCGCCAGCAGCTTGAGACAGTTAACCTCTGGGGCCAACGTCCTGACTTTC
few,TRBJ2-1,14,-,TRBV6-5,CASSYLGSYNEQFF,TGTGCCAGCAGTTACCTGGGTTCCTACAATGAGCAGTTCTTC
-,TRBJ1-5,14,TRBD1,TRBV27,CASTPGQGNQPQHF,TGTGCCAGCACACCGGGACAGGGTAATCAGCCCCAGCATTTT
-,TRBJ2-4,15,TRBD1,TRBV7-2,CASSLALQGADIQYF,TGTGCCAGCAGCTTAGCCTTGCAGGGGGCGGACATTCAGTACTTC
-,TRBJ2-7,14,TRBD1,TRBV10-3,CASGVGTGPYEQYF,TGTGCCTCGGGGGTTGGGACAGGGCCCTACGAGCAGTACTTC
-,TRBJ1-1,14,TRBD1,TRBV6-5,CASSLQGLNTEAFF,TGTGCCAGCAGTTTACAGGGGCTTAACACTGAAGCTTTCTTT
-,TRBJ2-6,15,-,TRBV9,CASSGYYSGANVLTF,TGTGCCAGCAGCGGGTACTACTCTGGGGCCAACGTCCTGACTTTC
-,TRBJ2-1,13,-,TRBV6-5,CASSYSVYNEQFF,TGTGCCAGCAGTTACTCCGTTTACAATGAGCAGTTCTTC
-,TRBJ1-2,12,-,TRBV28,CASTPDRMGYTF,TGTGCCAGCACTCCTGACCGAATGGGCTACACCTTC
-,TRBJ2-5,14,-,TRBV7-1,CASSDPGLPETQYF,TGTGCCAGCAGCGACCCTGGGTTGCCAGAGACCCAGTACTTC
once,TRBJ2-7,16,TRBD2,TRBV5-4,CASSTPVAGGSYEQYF,TGTGCCAGCAGCACGCCTGTTGCGGGAGGCTCCTACGAGCAGTACTTC
-,TRBJ1-5,12,-,TRBV29-1,CSTVTGNQPQHF,TGCAGCACTGTAACGGGAAATCAGCCCCAGCATTTT
-,TRBJ1-4,14,-,TRBV27,CASSAYRDGEKLFF,TGTGCCAGCAGTGCGTACAGGGACGGGGAAAAACTGTTTTTT
-,TRBJ2-5,16,-,TRBV4-3,CASSQGNRVGGETQYF,TGCGCCAGCAGCCAAGGCAATAGGGTGGGGGGAGAGACCCAGTACTTC
few,TRBJ2-1,11,-,TRBV14,CASSQEYEQFF,TGTGCCAGCAGCCAAGAGTATGAGCAGTTCTTC
-,TRBJ2-2,15,-,TRBV11-2,CASSWGELNTGELFF,TGTGCCAGCAGCTGGGGCGAACTGAACACCGGGGAGCTGTTTTTT
-,TRBJ1-2,17,TRBD1,TRBV28,CASSRLTGGQGLYGYTF,TGTGCCAGCAGCCGCCTGACAGGCGGACAGGGACTCTATGGCTACACCTTC
few,TRBJ2-5,13,-,TRBV19,CASSITFQETQYF,TGTGCCAGTAGTATAACGTTTCAAGAGACCCAGTACTTC
-,TRBJ2-2,15,TRBD2,TRBV6-5,CASSYSGPSGGELFF,TGTGCCAGCAGTTACTCTGGACCTAGCGGCGGGGAGCTGTTTTTT
-,TRBJ1-5,15,-,TRBV4-1,CASSQAESSNQPQHF,TGCGCCAGCAGCCAAGCTGAATCAAGCAATCAGCCCCAGCATTTT
-,TRBJ2-2,15,TRBD1,TRBV6-6,CASRSVDRATGELFF,TGTGCCAGCAGAAGCGTAGACAGGGCCACCGGGGAGCTGTTTTTT
medium-sized,TRBJ2-7,16,TRBD1,TRBV12-5,CASGYPPTGGSYEQYF,TGTGCTAGTGGTTACCCCCCGACAGGGGGCTCCTACGAGCAGTACTTC
-,TRBJ2-1,13,-,TRBV25-1,CASSDLANNEQFF,TGTGCCAGCAGTGATTTGGCCAACAATGAGCAGTTCTTC
-,TRBJ1-1,15,-,TRBV7-7,CASSPAGAWNTEAFF,TGTGCTAGCAGCCCGGCGGGCGCTTGGAACACTGAAGCTTTCTTT
-,TRBJ1-1,14,-,TRBV9,CASSEYGTRTEAFF,TGTGCCAGCAGTGAGTACGGGACGCGGACTGAAGCTTTCTTT
once,TRBJ2-1,13,-,TRBV5-1,CASSPGPNNEQFF,TGCGCCAGCAGCCCGGGACCCAACAATGAGCAGTTCTTC
-,TRBJ2-7,15,-,TRBV7-2,CASSLSRVGTYEQYF,TGTGCCAGCAGCTTATCCCGGGTCGGGACCTACGAGCAGTACTTC
-,TRBJ2-3,14,-,TRBV5-1,CASSRAAPTDTQYF,TGCGCCAGCAGCCGGGCAGCTCCCACAGATACGCAGTATTTT